This is a list of T cell receptor beta chains from one sample in a study of T cells after yellow fever vaccination. TCRdb fed the 5' RACE reads into MiXCR, producing one record per CDR3 protein. The top ten hold 15% of the sample, which has hundreds of thousands of distinct CDR3 sequences, 9% to 15% seen once. The material was PBMCs, obtained on the day of the yellow fever booster vaccination. All receptors come from a man younger than 40 who received the YFV17D yellow fever vaccine. CDR3s include the opening cysteine and the closing phenylalanine or tryptophan. A D gene is named only where the DNA matches it firmly. Size values are once, few and many counts, or a class for expanded clones, and some rows have none.

v_call	clone_size	d_call	j_call	cdr3_nt	cdr3_aa
TRBV10-3	NA	NA	TRBJ2-2	TGTGCCATCAGTACAACGGGGCAGAACACCGGGGAGCTGTTTTTT	CAISTTGQNTGELFF
TRBV2	NA	NA	TRBJ2-5	TGTGCCAGTAATCACCAAGAGACCCAGTACTTC	CASNHQETQYF
TRBV20-1	NA	NA	TRBJ2-7	TGCAGTGCTAGCTCTAGTCCCCACGAGCAGTACTTC	CSASSSPHEQYF
TRBV12-3/TRBV12-4	few	NA	TRBJ1-2	TGTGCCAGCAGTTTAGCGACAGGTGTGGCTAACTATGGCTACACCTTC	CASSLATGVANYGYTF
TRBV5-1	NA	TRBD2	TRBJ2-3	TGCGCCAGCAGCTTGAGTGGCGGGAGGGCCGTAGGAGATACGCAGTATTTT	CASSLSGGRAVGDTQYF
TRBV9	few	NA	TRBJ2-7	TGTGCCAGCAGCGTAGTGCAACTGTCAGACTACGAGCAGTACTTC	CASSVVQLSDYEQYF
TRBV11-2	few	NA	TRBJ1-5	TGTGCCAGCAGCTTAGCCCCGCTTGGTCAGCCCCAGCATTTT	CASSLAPLGQPQHF
TRBV4-3	NA	NA	TRBJ2-3	TGCGCCAGCAGCCAAGGGGTCCGGGAAAATACGCAGTATTTT	CASSQGVRENTQYF
TRBV6-2/TRBV6-3	few	NA	TRBJ1-5	TGTGCCAGCAACGGTGGGCTGGGAAATCAGCCCCAGCATTTT	CASNGGLGNQPQHF
TRBV6-2/TRBV6-3	many	TRBD2	TRBJ2-1	TGTGCCAGCAGGGCGGGAGCCTACAATGAGCAGTTCTTC	CASRAGAYNEQFF
TRBV6-2/TRBV6-3	few	TRBD1	TRBJ2-1	TGTGCCAGCAGCAGACAGGGGGCTTCCTACAATGAGCAGTTCTTC	CASSRQGASYNEQFF
TRBV10-3	few	NA	TRBJ2-5	TGTGCCAGCGGTGGGGGGCTCCAAGAGACCCAGTACTTC	CASGGGLQETQYF
TRBV20-1	few	NA	TRBJ1-5	TGCAGTGCTAGAGCCGCACGAGGGGATCAGCCCCAGCATTTT	CSARAARGDQPQHF
TRBV5-1	NA	NA	TRBJ2-4	TGCGCCAGCCATGGGACAGCGGGGTCTTTAGCCAAAAACATTCAGTACTTC	CASHGTAGSLAKNIQYF
TRBV5-1	NA	NA	TRBJ2-5	TGCGCCAGCAGCCACACCTTATCGGCCAAAGAGACCCAGTACTTC	CASSHTLSAKETQYF